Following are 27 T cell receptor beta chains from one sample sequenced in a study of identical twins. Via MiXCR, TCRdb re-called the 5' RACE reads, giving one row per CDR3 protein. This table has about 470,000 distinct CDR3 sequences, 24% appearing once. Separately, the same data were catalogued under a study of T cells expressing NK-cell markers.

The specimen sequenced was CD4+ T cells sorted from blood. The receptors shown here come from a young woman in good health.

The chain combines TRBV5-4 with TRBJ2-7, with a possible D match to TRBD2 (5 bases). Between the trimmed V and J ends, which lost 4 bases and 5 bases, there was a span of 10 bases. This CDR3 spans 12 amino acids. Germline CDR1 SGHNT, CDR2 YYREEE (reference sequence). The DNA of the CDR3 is TGTGCCAGCAGCCCAAACGGGAACGAGCAGTACTTC. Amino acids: CASSPNGNEQYF.

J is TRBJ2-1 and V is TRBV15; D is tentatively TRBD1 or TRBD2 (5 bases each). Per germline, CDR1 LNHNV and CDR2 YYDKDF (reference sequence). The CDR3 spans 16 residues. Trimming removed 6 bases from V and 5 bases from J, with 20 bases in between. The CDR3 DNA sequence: TGTGCCACCAGTAGCCACGGGACGGAACTCCACAATGAGCAGTTCTTC. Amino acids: CATSSHGTELHNEQFF.

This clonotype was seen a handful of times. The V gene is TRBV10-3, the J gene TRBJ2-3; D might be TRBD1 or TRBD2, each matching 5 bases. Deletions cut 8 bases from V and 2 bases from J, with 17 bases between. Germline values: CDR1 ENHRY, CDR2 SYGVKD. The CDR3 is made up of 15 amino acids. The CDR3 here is CAIRRGGANTDTQYF. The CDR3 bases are TGTGCCATCCGGCGTGGGGGAGCGAACACAGATACGCAGTATTTT.

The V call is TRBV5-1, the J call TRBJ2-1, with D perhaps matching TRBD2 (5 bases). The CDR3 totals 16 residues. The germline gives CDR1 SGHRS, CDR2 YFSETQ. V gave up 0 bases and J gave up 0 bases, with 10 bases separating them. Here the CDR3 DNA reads TGCGCCAGCAGCTTGGGAGCGGATAGCTCCTACAATGAGCAGTTCTTC. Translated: CASSLGADSSYNEQFF.

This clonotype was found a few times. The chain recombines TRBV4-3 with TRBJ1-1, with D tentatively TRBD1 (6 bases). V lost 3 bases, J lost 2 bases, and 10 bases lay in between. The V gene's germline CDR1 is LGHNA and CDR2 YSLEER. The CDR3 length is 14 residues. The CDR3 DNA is TGCGCCAGCAGCCAGGGACAAGCCAACACTGAAGCTTTCTTT. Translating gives CASSQGQANTEAFF.

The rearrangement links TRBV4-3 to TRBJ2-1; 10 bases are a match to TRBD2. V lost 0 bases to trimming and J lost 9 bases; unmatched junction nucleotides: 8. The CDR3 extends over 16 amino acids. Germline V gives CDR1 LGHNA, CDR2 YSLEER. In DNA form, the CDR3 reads TGCGCCAGCAGCCAAGAATTCACTAGCGGGATGGGTGAGCAGTTCTTC. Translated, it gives CASSQEFTSGMGEQFF.

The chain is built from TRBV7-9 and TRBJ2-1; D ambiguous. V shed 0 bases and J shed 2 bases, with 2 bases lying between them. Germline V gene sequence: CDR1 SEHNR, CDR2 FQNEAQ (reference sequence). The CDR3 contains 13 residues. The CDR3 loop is CASSLATYNEQFF. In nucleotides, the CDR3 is TGTGCCAGCAGCTTAGCCACCTACAATGAGCAGTTCTTC.

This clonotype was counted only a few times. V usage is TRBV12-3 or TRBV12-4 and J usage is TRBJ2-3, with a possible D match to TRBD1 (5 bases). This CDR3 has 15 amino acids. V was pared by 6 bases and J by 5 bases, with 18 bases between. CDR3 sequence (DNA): TGTGCCAGCAGGCACATAGAGACAGTAGAAGATACGCAGTATTTT. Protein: CASRHIETVEDTQYF.

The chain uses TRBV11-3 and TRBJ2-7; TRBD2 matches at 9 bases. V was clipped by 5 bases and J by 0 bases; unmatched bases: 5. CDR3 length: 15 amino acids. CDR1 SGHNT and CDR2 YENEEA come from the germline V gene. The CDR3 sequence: CASSQGLANSYEQYF. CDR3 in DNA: TGTGCCAGCAGCCAAGGACTAGCGAACTCCTACGAGCAGTACTTC.

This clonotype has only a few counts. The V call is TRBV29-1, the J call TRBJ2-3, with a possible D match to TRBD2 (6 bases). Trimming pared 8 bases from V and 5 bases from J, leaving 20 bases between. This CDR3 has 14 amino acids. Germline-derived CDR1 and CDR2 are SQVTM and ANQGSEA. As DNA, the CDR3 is TGCAGCTCAATTAGGCGGGAAGGTGGAGATACGCAGTATTTT. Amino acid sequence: CSSIRREGGDTQYF.

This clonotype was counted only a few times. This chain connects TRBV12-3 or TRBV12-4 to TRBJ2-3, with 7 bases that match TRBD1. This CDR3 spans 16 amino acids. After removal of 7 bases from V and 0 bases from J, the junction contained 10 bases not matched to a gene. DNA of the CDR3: TGTGCCAGCACCTCAGACAGGGAATTTAGCACAGATACGCAGTATTTT. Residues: CASTSDREFSTDTQYF.

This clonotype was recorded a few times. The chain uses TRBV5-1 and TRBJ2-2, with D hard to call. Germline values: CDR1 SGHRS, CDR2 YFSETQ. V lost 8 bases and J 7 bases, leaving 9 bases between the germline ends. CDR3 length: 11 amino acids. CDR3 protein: CASTRNGELFF. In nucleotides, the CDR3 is TGCGCCAGTACACGGAACGGGGAGCTGTTTTTT.

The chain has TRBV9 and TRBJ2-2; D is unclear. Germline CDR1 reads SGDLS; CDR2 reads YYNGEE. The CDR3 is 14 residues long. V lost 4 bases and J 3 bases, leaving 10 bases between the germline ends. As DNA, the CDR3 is TGTGCCAGCAGCCCCCGACGGTACACCGGGGAGCTGTTTTTT. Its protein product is CASSPRRYTGELFF.

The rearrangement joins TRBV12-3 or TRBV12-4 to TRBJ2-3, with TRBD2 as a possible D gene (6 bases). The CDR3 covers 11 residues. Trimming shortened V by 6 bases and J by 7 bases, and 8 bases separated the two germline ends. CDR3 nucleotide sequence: TGTGCCAGCAGCCGGGGGAATACGCAGTATTTT. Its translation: CASSRGNTQYF.

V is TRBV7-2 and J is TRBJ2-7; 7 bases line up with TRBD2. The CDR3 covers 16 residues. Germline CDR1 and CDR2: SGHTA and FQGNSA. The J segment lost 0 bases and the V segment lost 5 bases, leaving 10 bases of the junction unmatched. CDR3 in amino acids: CASSQLSGAHSYEQYF. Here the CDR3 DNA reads TGTGCCAGCAGCCAACTCAGCGGGGCCCACTCCTACGAGCAGTACTTC.

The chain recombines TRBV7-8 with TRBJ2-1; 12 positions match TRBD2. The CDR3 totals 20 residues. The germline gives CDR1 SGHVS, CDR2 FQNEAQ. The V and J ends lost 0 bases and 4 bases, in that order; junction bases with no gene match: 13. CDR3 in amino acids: CASSLASLAGGSSKYNEQFF. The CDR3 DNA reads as TGTGCCAGCAGCTTAGCGTCCCTAGCGGGAGGGTCTTCAAAATACAATGAGCAGTTCTTC.

The CDR3: CASSVGYLAKNIQYF. The CDR3 bases are TGTGCCAGCAGTGTTGGCTATCTAGCCAAAAACATTCAGTACTTC. The rearrangement links TRBV12-3 or TRBV12-4 to TRBJ2-4; D is undetermined. Deletions cut 5 bases from V and 0 bases from J, with 11 bases between. CDR3 length: 15 residues.

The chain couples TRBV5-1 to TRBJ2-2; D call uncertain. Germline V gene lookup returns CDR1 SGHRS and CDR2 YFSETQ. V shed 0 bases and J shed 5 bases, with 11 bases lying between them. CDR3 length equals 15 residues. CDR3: CASSLDPRSTGELFF. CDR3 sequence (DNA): TGCGCCAGCAGCTTGGATCCCAGATCAACCGGGGAGCTGTTTTTT.

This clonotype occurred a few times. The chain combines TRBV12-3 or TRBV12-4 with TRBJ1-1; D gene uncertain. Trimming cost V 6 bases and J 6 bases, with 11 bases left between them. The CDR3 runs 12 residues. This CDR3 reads CASSLDWAEAFF. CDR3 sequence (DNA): TGTGCCAGCAGCTTGGACTGGGCTGAAGCTTTCTTT.

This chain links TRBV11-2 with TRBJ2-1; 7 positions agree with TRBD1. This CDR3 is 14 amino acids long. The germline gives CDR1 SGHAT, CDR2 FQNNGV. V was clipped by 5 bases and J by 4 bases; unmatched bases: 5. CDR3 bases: TGTGCCAGCAGCATGGGACAGAGATACAATGAGCAGTTCTTC. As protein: CASSMGQRYNEQFF.

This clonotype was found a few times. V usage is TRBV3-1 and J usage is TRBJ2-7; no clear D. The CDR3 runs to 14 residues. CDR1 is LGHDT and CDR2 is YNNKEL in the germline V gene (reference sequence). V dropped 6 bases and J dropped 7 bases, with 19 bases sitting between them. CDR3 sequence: CASSRALNDREQYF. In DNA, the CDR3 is TGTGCCAGCAGTCGTGCTCTAAATGACCGGGAGCAGTACTTC.

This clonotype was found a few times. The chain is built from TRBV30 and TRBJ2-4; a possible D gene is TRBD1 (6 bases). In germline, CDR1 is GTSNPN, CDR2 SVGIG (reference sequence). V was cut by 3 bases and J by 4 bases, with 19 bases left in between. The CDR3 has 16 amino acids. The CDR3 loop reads CAWSAKSGQLKNIQYF. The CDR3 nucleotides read TGTGCCTGGAGCGCAAAAAGTGGACAGCTAAAAAACATTCAGTACTTC.

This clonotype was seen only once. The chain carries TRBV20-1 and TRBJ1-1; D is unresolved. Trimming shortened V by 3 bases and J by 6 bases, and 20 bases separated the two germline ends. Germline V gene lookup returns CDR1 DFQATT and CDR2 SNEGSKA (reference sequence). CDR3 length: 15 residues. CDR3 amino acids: CSARVGQYGFAEAFF. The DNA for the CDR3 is TGCAGTGCTAGGGTTGGGCAGTATGGGTTCGCTGAAGCTTTCTTT.

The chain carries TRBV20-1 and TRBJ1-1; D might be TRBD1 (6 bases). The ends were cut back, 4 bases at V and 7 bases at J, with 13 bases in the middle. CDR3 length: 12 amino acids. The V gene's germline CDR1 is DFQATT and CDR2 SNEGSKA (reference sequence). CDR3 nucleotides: TGCAGTGCTAATTCTCAGGGGAGTGAAGCTTTCTTT. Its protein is CSANSQGSEAFF.

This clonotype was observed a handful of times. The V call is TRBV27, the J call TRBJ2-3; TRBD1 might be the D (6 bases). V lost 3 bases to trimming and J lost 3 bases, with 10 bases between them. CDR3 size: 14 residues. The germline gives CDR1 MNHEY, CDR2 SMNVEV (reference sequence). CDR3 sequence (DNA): TGTGCCAGCAGTTTCCTACAGGGAACAGATACGCAGTATTTT. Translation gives CASSFLQGTDTQYF.

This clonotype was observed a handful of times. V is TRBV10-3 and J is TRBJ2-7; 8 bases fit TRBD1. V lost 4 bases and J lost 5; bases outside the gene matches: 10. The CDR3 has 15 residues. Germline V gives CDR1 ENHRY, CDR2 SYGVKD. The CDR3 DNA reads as TGTGCCATCAGTGGGAACCGGGACAGGAATAACGAGCAGTACTTC. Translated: CAISGNRDRNNEQYF.

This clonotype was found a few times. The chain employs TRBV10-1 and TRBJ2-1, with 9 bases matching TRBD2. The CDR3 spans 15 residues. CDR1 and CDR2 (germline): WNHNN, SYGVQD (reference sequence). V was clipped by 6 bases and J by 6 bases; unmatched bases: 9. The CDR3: CASSASGRSPNEQFF. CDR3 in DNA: TGCGCCAGCAGCGCCAGCGGGAGGTCACCCAATGAGCAGTTCTTC.